These 14 T cell receptor beta chains were all obtained from the same sample, sequenced in a study of control samples from healthy donors and cancer patients. Using immunoSEQ multiplex PCR, the repertoire was profiled, and TCRdb retains in-frame clones only, with some absent. The table has approximately 180,000 clones, approximately 91% seen once. The material sequenced was blood. These receptors were collected from a woman aged 40 to 50 in good health.

The CDR3 protein is CASSEEAGRTEAFF. The CDR3 DNA follows: TGTGCCAGCAGTGAAGAGGCAGGACGGACTGAAGCTTTCTTT. The gene calls are TRBV6-1 and TRBJ1-1; the D is unclear. V lost 1 base to trimming and J lost 5 bases, with 11 bases between them. CDR1 MNHNS and CDR2 SASEGT come from the germline V gene. CDR3 size: 14 residues.

This chain joins TRBV2 and TRBJ2-1, with 10 bases fitting TRBD2. Trimming took 6 bases from V and 2 from J; bases not matched to a gene: 7. This CDR3 spans 16 amino acids. Looked up from germline, CDR1 is SNHLY and CDR2 is FYNNEI. CDR3 in DNA: TGTGCCAGCAGAGTCCTAGCGGGGGAAGCCTACAATGAGCAGTTCTTC. Its translation: CASRVLAGEAYNEQFF.

This clone has more than one count but fewer than ten. The J gene is TRBJ1-4, the V gene TRBV5-1; D call uncertain. The CDR3 loop spans 17 amino acids. The germline V gene encodes CDR1 SGHRS and CDR2 YFSETQ. Trimming left V 2 bases short and J 0 bases short, with 14 bases between. The DNA of the CDR3 is TGCGCCAGCAGCTTTATCGGTAAAGGGTCAACTAATGAAAAACTGTTTTTT. As protein: CASSFIGKGSTNEKLFF.

The CDR3 reads CASSLEASYNEQFF. The DNA for the CDR3 is TGTGCCAGCAGCTTGGAGGCCAGCTACAATGAGCAGTTCTTC. This chain connects TRBV5-4 to TRBJ2-1; no clear D gene. The germline gives CDR1 SGHNT, CDR2 YYREEE (reference sequence). This CDR3 spans 14 amino acids. Trimming removed 0 bases at V and 3 bases at J, with 7 bases between. Complete variable domain (other parts from reference TRBV5-4 and TRBJ2-1): ETGVTQSPTHLIKTRGQQVTLRCSSQSGHNTVSWYQQALGQGPQFIFQYYREEENGRGNFPPRFSGLQFPNYSSELNVNALELDDSALYLCASSLEASYNEQFFGPGTRLTVL.

The V call is TRBV13, the J call TRBJ2-3; possible D gene TRBD2, 6 bases. Between the trimmed V and J ends, which lost 5 bases and 4 bases, there was a span of 10 bases. This CDR3 comprises 13 residues. The germline V gene has CDR1 PRHDT and CDR2 FYEKMQ (reference sequence). CDR3 bases: TGTGCCAGCAGCCTCCCGGGGGCAGATACGCAGTATTTT. Its translation is CASSLPGADTQYF.

The J gene is TRBJ1-3, the V gene TRBV10-3; D is possibly TRBD1 (6 bases). Germline loops: CDR1 ENHRY, CDR2 SYGVKD. This CDR3 has 13 residues. Trimming pared 6 bases from V and 4 bases from J, leaving 10 bases between. The CDR3 region has the DNA TGTGCCATCAGCACAGGGTTCGGAAACACCATATATTTT. It encodes CAISTGFGNTIYF.

This chain joins TRBV3-1 (or the pseudogene TRBV3-2) and TRBJ2-7; D is perhaps TRBD1 (5 bases). Germline assignment: CDR1 LGHDT and CDR2 YNNKEL (reference sequence). This CDR3 has 14 residues. V shed 4 bases and J shed 3 bases, with 13 bases lying between them. CDR3 bases: TGTGCCAGCAGCCCCGGTACAGGCGACTACGAGCAGTACTTC. It translates to CASSPGTGDYEQYF.

This clone is a singleton in its sample. The chain joins TRBV5-1 to TRBJ1-1; TRBD1 agrees at 8 bases. The V and J ends lost 2 bases and 8 bases, in that order; junction bases with no gene match: 11. The CDR3 covers 15 residues. Per the germline V gene, CDR1 is SGHRS and CDR2 is YFSETQ. The DNA of the CDR3 is TGCGCCAGCAGCTTCCTACGAGCCGGGACAGGCGAAGCTTTCTTT. It codes for CASSFLRAGTGEAFF.

The CDR3: CASSLSRAEQYF. The CDR3 bases are TGTGCCAGCAGCTTAAGTAGGGCTGAGCAGTACTTC. The gene calls are TRBV11-1 and TRBJ2-7, with unresolved D. The CDR3 consists of 12 residues. Trimming took off 2 bases at V and 7 bases at J, with 9 bases between the two ends. From germline, CDR1 is SGHAT and CDR2 FQDESV (reference sequence).

This clone was found a few times. This chain links TRBV15 with TRBJ1-1; 7 nucleotides match TRBD1. The V segment lost 0 bases and the J segment 0 bases; nucleotides outside the gene matches: 19. Germline V gene lookup returns CDR1 LNHNV and CDR2 YYDKDF (reference sequence). The CDR3 has 21 residues. CDR3 coding DNA: TGTGCCACCAGCAGAGACCTTGCCCCCCCCGGGACAGAGACCATGAACACTGAAGCTTTCTTT. Translation: CATSRDLAPPGTETMNTEAFF.

The chain joins TRBV19 to TRBJ2-3, with TRBD2 identical over 10 bases. This CDR3 region has 18 residues. Per the germline V gene, CDR1 is LNHDA and CDR2 is SQIVND (reference sequence). The junction had 7 bases not matched to a gene; V was cut back by 1 base and J by 0 bases. The CDR3 protein is CASSIGVSGGSSTDTQYF. CDR3 in DNA: TGTGCCAGTAGTATAGGGGTTAGCGGGGGGAGTAGCACAGATACGCAGTATTTT.

The genes are TRBV6-6 and TRBJ1-2; TRBD1 is a possible D gene (5 bases). This CDR3 is 16 amino acids long. The V end lost 5 bases, the J end lost 1 base, and 17 bases lay between the germline ends. Germline CDR1 reads MNHNY; CDR2 reads SVGAGI (reference sequence). CDR3 in amino acids: CASSRRTSTVNYGYTF. The CDR3 coding sequence is TGTGCCAGCAGTCGGAGAACTTCGACAGTTAACTATGGCTACACCTTC.

V is TRBV6-1 and J is TRBJ2-1; TRBD1 agrees at 9 bases. CDR3 length: 16 amino acids. V shed 1 base, J shed 9 bases, and the junction held 10 bases outside the gene matches. The germline CDR1 and CDR2 sequences are MNHNS and SASEGT. CDR3 residues: CASSEDPDRGSFEQFF. CDR3 DNA sequence: TGTGCCAGCAGTGAAGATCCGGACAGGGGATCGTTTGAGCAGTTCTTC.

This clone has more than one count but fewer than ten. This chain uses TRBV12-3 or TRBV12-4 with TRBJ2-2; D remains unclear. The CDR3 consists of 13 residues. Between the trimmed V and J ends, which lost 2 bases and 5 bases, there was a span of 6 bases. The CDR3, as DNA: TGTGCCAGCAGTTTAAGGGCTACCGGGGAGCTGTTTTTT. It codes for CASSLRATGELFF.